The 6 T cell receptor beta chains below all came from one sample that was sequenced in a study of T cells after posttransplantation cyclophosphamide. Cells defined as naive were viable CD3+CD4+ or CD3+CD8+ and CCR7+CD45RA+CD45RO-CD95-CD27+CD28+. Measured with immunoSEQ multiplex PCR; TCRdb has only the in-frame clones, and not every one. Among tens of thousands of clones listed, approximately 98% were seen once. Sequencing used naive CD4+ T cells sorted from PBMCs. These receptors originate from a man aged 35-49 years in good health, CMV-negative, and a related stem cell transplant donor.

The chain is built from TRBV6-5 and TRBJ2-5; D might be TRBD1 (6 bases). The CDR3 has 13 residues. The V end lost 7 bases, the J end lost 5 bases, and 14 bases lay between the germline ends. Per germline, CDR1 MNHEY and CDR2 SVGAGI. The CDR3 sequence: CASKKTGTETQYF. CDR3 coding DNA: TGTGCCAGCAAGAAAACAGGGACGGAGACCCAGTACTTC.

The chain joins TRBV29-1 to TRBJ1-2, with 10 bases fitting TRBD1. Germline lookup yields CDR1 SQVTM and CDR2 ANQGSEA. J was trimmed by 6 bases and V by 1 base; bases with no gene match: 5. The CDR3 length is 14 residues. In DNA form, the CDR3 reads TGCAGCGTTGAAGGGACAGGGGGAAGGCATGGCTACACCTTC. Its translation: CSVEGTGGRHGYTF.

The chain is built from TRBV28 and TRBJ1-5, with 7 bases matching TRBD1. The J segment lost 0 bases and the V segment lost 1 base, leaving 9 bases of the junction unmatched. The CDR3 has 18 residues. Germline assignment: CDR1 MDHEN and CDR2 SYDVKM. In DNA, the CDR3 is TGTGCCAGCAGTTTATTCACCGGGACAGTGAATAGCAATCAGCCCCAGCATTTT. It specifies CASSLFTGTVNSNQPQHF.

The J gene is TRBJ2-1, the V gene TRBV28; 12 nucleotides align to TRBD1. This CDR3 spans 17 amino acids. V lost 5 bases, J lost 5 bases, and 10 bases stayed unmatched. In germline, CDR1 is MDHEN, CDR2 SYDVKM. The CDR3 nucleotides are TGTGCCAGCAGTGCCCTACCGGGACAGGGGGCCGACAATGAGCAGTTCTTC. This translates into CASSALPGQGADNEQFF.

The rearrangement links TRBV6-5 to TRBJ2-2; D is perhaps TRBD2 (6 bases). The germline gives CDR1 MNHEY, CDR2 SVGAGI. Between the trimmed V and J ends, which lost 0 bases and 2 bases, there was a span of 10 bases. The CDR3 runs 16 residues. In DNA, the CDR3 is TGTGCCAGCAGTTACTCAGGTAGCGGAAACACCGGGGAGCTGTTTTTT. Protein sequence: CASSYSGSGNTGELFF.

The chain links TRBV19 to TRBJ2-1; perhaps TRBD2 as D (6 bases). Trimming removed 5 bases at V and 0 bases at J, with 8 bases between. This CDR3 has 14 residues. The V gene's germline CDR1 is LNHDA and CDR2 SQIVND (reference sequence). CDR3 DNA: TGTGCCAGTAGTGACGGGAGCTCCTACAATGAGCAGTTCTTC. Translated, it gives CASSDGSSYNEQFF.